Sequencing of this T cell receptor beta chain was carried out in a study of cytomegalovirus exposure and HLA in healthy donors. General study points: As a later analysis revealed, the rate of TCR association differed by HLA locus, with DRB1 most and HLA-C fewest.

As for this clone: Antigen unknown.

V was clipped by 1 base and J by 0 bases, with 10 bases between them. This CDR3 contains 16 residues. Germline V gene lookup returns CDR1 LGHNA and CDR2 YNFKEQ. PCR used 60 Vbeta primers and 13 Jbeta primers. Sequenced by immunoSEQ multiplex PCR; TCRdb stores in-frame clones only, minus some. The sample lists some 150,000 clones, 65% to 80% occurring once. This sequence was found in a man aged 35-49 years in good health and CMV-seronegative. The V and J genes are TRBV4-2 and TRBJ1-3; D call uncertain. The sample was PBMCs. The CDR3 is CASSQGDGDSGNTIYF. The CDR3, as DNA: TGTGCCAGCAGCCAAGGTGACGGGGACTCTGGAAACACCATATATTTT.